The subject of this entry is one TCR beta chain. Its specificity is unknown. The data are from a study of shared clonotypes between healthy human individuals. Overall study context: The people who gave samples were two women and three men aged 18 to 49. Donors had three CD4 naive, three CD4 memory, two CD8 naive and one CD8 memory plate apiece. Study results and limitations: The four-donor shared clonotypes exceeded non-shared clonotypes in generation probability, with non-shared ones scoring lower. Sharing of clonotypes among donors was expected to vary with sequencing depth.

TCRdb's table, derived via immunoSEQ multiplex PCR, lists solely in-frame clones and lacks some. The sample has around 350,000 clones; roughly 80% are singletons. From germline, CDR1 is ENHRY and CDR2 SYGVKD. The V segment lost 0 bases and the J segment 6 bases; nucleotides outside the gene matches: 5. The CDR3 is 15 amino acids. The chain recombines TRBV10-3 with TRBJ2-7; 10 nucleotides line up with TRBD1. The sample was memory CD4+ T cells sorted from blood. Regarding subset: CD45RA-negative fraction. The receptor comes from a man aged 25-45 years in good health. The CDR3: CAISESPGQGFEQYF. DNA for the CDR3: TGTGCCATCAGTGAGTCCCCGGGACAGGGGTTCGAGCAGTACTTC.